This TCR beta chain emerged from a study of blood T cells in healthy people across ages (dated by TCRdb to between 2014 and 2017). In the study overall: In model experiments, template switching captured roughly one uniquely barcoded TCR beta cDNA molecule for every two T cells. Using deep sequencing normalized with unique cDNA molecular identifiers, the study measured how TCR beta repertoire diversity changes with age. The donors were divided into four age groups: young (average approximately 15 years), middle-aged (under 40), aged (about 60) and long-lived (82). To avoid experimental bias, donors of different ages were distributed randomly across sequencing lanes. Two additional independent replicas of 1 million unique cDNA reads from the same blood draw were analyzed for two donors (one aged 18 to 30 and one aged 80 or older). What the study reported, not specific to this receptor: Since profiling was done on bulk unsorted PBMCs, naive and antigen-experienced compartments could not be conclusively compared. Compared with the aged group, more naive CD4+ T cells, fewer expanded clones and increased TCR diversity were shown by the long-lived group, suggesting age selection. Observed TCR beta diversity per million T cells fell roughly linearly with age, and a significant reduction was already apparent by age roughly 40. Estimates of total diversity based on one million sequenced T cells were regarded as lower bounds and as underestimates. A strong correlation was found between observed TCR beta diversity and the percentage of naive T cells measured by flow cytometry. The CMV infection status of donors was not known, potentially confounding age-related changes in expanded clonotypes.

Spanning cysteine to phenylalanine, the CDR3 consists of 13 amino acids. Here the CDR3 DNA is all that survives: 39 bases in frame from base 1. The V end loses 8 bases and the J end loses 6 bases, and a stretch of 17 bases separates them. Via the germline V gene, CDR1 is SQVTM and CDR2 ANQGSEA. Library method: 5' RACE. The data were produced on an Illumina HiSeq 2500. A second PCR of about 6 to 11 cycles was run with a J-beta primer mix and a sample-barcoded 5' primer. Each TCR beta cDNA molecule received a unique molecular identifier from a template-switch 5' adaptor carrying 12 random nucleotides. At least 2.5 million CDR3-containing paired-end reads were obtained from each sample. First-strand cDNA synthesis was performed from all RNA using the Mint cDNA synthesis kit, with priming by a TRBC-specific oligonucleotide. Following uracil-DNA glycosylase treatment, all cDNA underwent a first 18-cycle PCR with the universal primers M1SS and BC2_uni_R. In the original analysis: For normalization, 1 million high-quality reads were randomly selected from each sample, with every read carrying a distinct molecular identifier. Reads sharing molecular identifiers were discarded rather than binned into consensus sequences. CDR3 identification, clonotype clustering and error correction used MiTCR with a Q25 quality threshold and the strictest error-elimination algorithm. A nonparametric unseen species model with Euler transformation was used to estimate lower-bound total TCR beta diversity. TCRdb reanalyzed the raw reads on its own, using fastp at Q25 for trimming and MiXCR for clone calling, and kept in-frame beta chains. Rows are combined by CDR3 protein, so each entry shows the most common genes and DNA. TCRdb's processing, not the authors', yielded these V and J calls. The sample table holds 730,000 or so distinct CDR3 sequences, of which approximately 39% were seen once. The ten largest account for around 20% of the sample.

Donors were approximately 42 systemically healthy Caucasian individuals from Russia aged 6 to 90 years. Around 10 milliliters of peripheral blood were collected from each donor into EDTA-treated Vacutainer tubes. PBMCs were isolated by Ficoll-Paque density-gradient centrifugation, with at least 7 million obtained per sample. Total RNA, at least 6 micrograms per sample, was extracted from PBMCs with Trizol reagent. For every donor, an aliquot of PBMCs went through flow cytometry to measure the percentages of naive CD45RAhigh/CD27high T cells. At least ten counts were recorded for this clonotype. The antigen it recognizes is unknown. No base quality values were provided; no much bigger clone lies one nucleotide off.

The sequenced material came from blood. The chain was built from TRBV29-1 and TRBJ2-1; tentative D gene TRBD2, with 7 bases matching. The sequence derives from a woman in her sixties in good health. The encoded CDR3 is CSSLGGRRNEQFF. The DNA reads TGCAGCAGCCTGGGGGGGCGCCGCAATGAGCAGTTCTTC.